Listed below are T cell receptor beta chains from one sample, sequenced in a study of blood T cell repertoires in COVID-19. TCRdb's copy holds only in-frame clones and misses some; the assay was immunoSEQ multiplex PCR. The table has about 110,000 clones, 90% seen once. Sequences were obtained from peripheral blood. The receptors here all came from a woman between 45 and 65 years old with acute or convalescent COVID-19. Each CDR3 is given without its conserved first and last residue. The order of the fields is CDR3 length, V gene, J gene, clone size, CDR3 protein. Some rows mark clone size as missing; the rest say once, few, many or name a class of expanded clone.

13	TRBV11-2	TRBJ2-1	-	ASSTIRDRGNEQF
15	TRBV14	TRBJ2-7	-	ARAIRLAGGSSYEQY
14	TRBV18	TRBJ1-1	-	ASSSIRDRVNTEAF
15	TRBV19	TRBJ1-2	-	ASSMAGEFLGLHGYT
15	TRBV28	TRBJ2-1	-	ASSLSQLAGPYNEQF
12	TRBV24-1	TRBJ2-1	few	ATSDFPRVNEQF
9	TRBV12-3/TRBV12-4	TRBJ2-5	-	ASTRGGTQY
12	TRBV6-2/TRBV6-3	TRBJ2-7	-	ASSYVLVSYEQY
13	TRBV29-1	TRBJ1-1	-	SVVHRGRVGTEAF
11	TRBV7-2	TRBJ2-5	-	ASSYYVRETQY
11	TRBV29-1	TRBJ2-1	once	SDGLVGGDEQF
13	TRBV7-2	TRBJ1-5	-	ASSLGGDGYQPQH
14	TRBV19	TRBJ2-3	-	ASTEAGARGTDTQY
13	TRBV5-6	TRBJ1-5	-	ASSLAAGVNQPQH
12	TRBV28	TRBJ2-7	-	ASSFGTRSYEQY
12	TRBV6-5	TRBJ1-3	-	ASSAGQGENTIY
13	TRBV12-5	TRBJ2-2	-	ASAPPTTGTGELF
13	TRBV3-1/TRBV3-2	TRBJ1-5	-	ASSATGFLSQPQH
13	TRBV28	TRBJ1-1	-	ASRLWGREVTEAF
18	TRBV21-1	TRBJ2-1	-	ASSKSMIQLKSREYNEQF
14	TRBV2	TRBJ2-7	few	ASSGLAGGLAYEQY
13	TRBV30	TRBJ2-7	-	AWSSLAGGGNEQY
13	TRBV24-1	TRBJ1-2	once	ATSGTGGDNYGYT
15	TRBV5-1	TRBJ2-1	once	ASSLLAGGSSYNEQF
15	TRBV7-2	TRBJ2-3	-	ASSRGLATVPPDTQY
13	TRBV4-1	TRBJ1-2	-	ASSQDGTANYGYT
11	TRBV12-3/TRBV12-4	TRBJ1-4	-	ASRRGVHEKLF
15	TRBV12-5	TRBJ1-2	-	ASGFKTGGVNNYGYT
13	TRBV27	TRBJ1-6	-	ASRFTTGANSPLH
10	TRBV4-1	TRBJ2-1	-	ASSGLGNEQF
14	TRBV20-1	TRBJ1-5	-	SASGTGGRKNQPQH
15	TRBV28	TRBJ2-7	-	ASSLRPWLRRGYEQY
14	TRBV11-3	TRBJ2-2	-	ASSPGGSENTGELF
11	TRBV12-3/TRBV12-4	TRBJ1-2	-	ASSLGTDYGYT
13	TRBV23-1	TRBJ1-2	once	ASSQPGQGPSGYT
11	TRBV6-6	TRBJ2-7	-	ASSYRTGHEQY
12	TRBV27	TRBJ1-6	-	ASSSDRGNSPLH
10	TRBV6-5	TRBJ1-5	-	ASSRPGQPQH
13	TRBV9	TRBJ1-2	-	ASSVAPGANYGYT
14	TRBV2	TRBJ1-5	-	ASSLQVNLVLQPQH
14	TRBV2	TRBJ2-2	-	ASNAGGGSNTGELF
13	TRBV18	TRBJ1-2	-	ASSPTWMGRPGYT